This T cell receptor (beta chain) was captured in a study of OX40 agonist ivuxolimab in advanced cancers. The table came from immunoSEQ multiplex PCR; TCRdb's copy has only in-frame clones and leaves some out. The data contain under 85,000 clones, approximately 90% of them seen just once; the ten biggest clones take up 2.5% to 3%. CDR1 and CDR2 (germline): SGHNT, YENEEA. The germline V and J ends were trimmed by 1 base and 0 bases, with 10 bases remaining between them. This CDR3 region has 16 residues. The chain recombines TRBV11-3 with TRBJ2-1; D possibly corresponds to TRBD2 (6 bases). The source material was CD4+ or CD8+ T cells sorted from blood, sampled in a trial of the OX40 agonist ivuxolimab. The TCR originated in an adult with an advanced solid tumor such as melanoma, head and neck, liver or kidney cancer. CDR3 sequence: CASSLGGRPSYNEQFF. The CDR3 DNA sequence: TGTGCCAGCAGCTTAGGGGGGAGGCCCTCCTACAATGAGCAGTTCTTC.